The rows below give T cell receptor beta chains drawn from one sample of a study of blood T cell repertoires in COVID-19. The repertoire was sequenced with immunoSEQ multiplex PCR; TCRdb's copy has only in-frame clones and lacks some. The data contain over 90,000 clones, around four fifths of them seen just once; the ten biggest clones take up around 4%. The sequencing sample was made of peripheral blood. These receptors originate from a human donor in a cohort sampled during active COVID-19. CDR3s include the opening cysteine and the closing phenylalanine or tryptophan. Fields, in order: D gene, clone size, J gene, V gene, CDR3 DNA, CDR3 protein. D genes are given only for firm matches. Clone size is shown for a subset of rows, as once, few, many or a class of expanded clone.

>TRBD1|-|TRBJ2-7|TRBV28
TGTGCCAGCAGTTCTTATACGTTGACAGGGAACCACGAGCAGTACTTC
CASSSYTLTGNHEQYF
>-|-|TRBJ1-2|TRBV28
TGTGCCAGCAGGACAGGTTCAACGGACTATGGCTACACCTTC
CASRTGSTDYGYTF
>-|-|TRBJ1-2|TRBV24-1
TGTGCCACCAGTGACCCCCCCCGGAGCTATGGCTACACCTTC
CATSDPPRSYGYTF
>TRBD1|-|TRBJ2-2|TRBV19
TGTGCCAGTAGTACCCTTAAGTTCGGGACAGGGGTCACCGGGGAGCTGTTTTTT
CASSTLKFGTGVTGELFF
>-|-|TRBJ2-3|TRBV28
TGTGCCAGCAGTTTGCAGGGCCCAGATACGCAGTATTTT
CASSLQGPDTQYF
>-|-|TRBJ1-1|TRBV6-6
TGTGCCAGCACCGAGGCCGTTTTCACTGAAGCTTTCTTT
CASTEAVFTEAFF
>-|few|TRBJ2-3|TRBV5-4
TGTGCCAGCAGCCTAGCTAGAGGCACAGATACGCAGTATTTT
CASSLARGTDTQYF
>-|-|TRBJ2-1|TRBV4-1
TGCGCCAGCAGCCAATTGGGGCTAGCCTACAATGAGCAGTTCTTC
CASSQLGLAYNEQFF
>-|-|TRBJ1-1|TRBV30
TGTGCCTGGAGTACGAGGATGAACACTGAAGCTTTCTTT
CAWSTRMNTEAFF
>TRBD2|-|TRBJ2-3|TRBV9
TGTGCCAGCAGCGTAGTAGGTTCTAGCGGGGGAGGCACAGATACGCAGTATTTT
CASSVVGSSGGGTDTQYF
>TRBD1|once|TRBJ2-5|TRBV7-9
TGTGCCAGCAGCTTTACAACAGGGGGCGGCCAAGAGACCCAGTACTTC
CASSFTTGGGQETQYF
>TRBD2|once|TRBJ2-5|TRBV7-2
TGTGCCAGCAGCCCGTCGGGGGGGTTCCAAGAGACCCAGTACTTC
CASSPSGGFQETQYF
>-|-|TRBJ2-6|TRBV21-1
TGTGCCAGCAGCAAATGGACTAGCGGGGGGCTGCTCTCTGGGGCCAACGTCCTGACTTTC
CASSKWTSGGLLSGANVLTF
>-|-|TRBJ1-2|TRBV7-9
TGTGCCAGCAGCTTAGAGGGGCAGGCAAGCAAAGGCTACACCTTC
CASSLEGQASKGYTF
>-|once|TRBJ2-2|TRBV6-6
TGTGCCACCATCGAAGGGGGGGCGAACACCGGGGAGCTGTTTTTT
CATIEGGANTGELFF
>TRBD1|-|TRBJ1-1|TRBV6-6
TGTGCCAGCATAGACAGGGTGGGGAACACTGAAGCTTTCTTT
CASIDRVGNTEAFF
>TRBD1|once|TRBJ1-1|TRBV15
TGTGCCACCACCCCGGGGGGACAGGGTGGGACCACTGAAGCTTTCTTT
CATTPGGQGGTTEAFF
>TRBD1|-|TRBJ1-2|TRBV7-9
TGTGCCAGCAGCTCGGACAGGGGAGCTAACTATGGCTACACCTTC
CASSSDRGANYGYTF